This TCR beta chain is drawn from a study of T cells after yellow fever vaccination (dated 2019 in TCRdb). Some background on the complete study: The SMART-Seq v4 Ultra Low Input RNA kit was used to prepare libraries from fractions with low cell numbers. Blood was collected at multiple timepoints before and after primary and secondary immunization, and bulk PBMC replicates and cell subsets were isolated. To track T-cell clones before and after primary and booster YFV17D yellow fever vaccination, bulk TCR alpha and beta repertoires were sequenced longitudinally. Two healthy male donors, one aged 18 to 30 and one aged 30 to 40 years, made up the cohort.

TCR cDNA was synthesized by 5'RACE template switching, which introduced a universal primer site and unique molecular identifiers. Priming for cDNA synthesis came from both the TCR alpha and TCR beta constant segments. Library amplification involved two PCR steps, and the second step added sample barcodes and sequencing adapters. Sequencing of libraries was done on Illumina HiSeq 2500 (2x100 bp) or NovaSeq (2x150 bp). Per the authors' processing: MIGEC was used to demultiplex reads and collapse the reads into UMI consensus sequences, and MiXCR was used for V(D)J alignment. Vaccine-responding clonotypes were defined with edgeR using replicate PBMC samples, requiring FDR below 0.01 and a log2 fold change above 5 up to day 15. Each bulk clonotype was labeled CD4 or CD8 based on which sequenced repertoire, CD4 or CD8, contained the clonotype at higher abundance. In TCRdb, the public reads were trimmed at Q25 with fastp and aligned with MiXCR, with productive beta chains retained. Records with the same CDR3 protein are collapsed into one entry carrying the most frequent genes and DNA. TCRdb assigned the V and J calls; the authors' analysis was not used. The sample table lists over 110,000 distinct CDR3 sequences, 7% to 9% of them with a count of one. Clones ranked in the top ten supply about 0.73% of the sample.

This clonotype was seen a few times. The clone's antigen remains unknown. No much larger clone exists at a distance of one base, and base qualities are not known. CDR1 SGHRS and CDR2 YFSETQ were looked up in the germline V gene. The CDR3 goes from the cysteine to the phenylalanine over 13 residues. The only DNA kept is the CDR3, 39 bases in frame from the first base. Cut back by 2 bases and 4 bases, the V and J ends lie 9 bases apart. The treatment or condition label, read with the paper, signifies: live attenuated yellow fever vaccine strain. PBMCs were isolated from peripheral blood using a standard Ficoll-Paque protocol. Dynabeads CD4 and CD8 positive selection kits were used to isolate the CD4 and CD8 T-cell fractions. RNA was extracted with TriZol from bulk PBMCs, CD4 and CD8 fractions, and dextramer-positive and dextramer-negative fractions. Paper-wide results and their limitations: A small fraction of clonotypes showed up in both the CD4 and CD8 compartments, probably as a result of convergent recombination. After the booster, most clones that had expanded after primary vaccination were detected again (around 97% of CD4 and around nine tenths of CD8), suggesting broad maintenance of memory. Computational filtering was needed because FACS-sorted repertoires could contain abundant contaminating clonotypes from the bulk population. Because the study included only two donors, the extent to which the findings can be generalized is limited. Compared with the primary T-cell response, the secondary T-cell response was weaker but faster, peaking on day 5 rather than day 15.

The rearranged chain carries TRBV5-1 and TRBJ2-5, with no confidently assigned D gene. The source material was CD4+ T cells sorted from PBMCs, sampled 5 days after the yellow fever booster vaccination. The clonotype was recovered from a young man who received the YFV17D yellow fever vaccine. The bases read TGCGCCAGCAGCTTTGGACCGGGAGAGACCCAGTACTTC. It translates to CASSFGPGETQYF.